This TCR beta chain was obtained from a study of T-cell memory formation after mild COVID-19 (dated by TCRdb to the early 2020s). Regarding the study in general: Most TCR sequence clusters were specific to one of the two donors. T-cell clones expanding and contracting after mild COVID-19 in two donors were tracked by longitudinal TCRalpha and TCRbeta repertoire sequencing. The cohort comprised two young, previously healthy adult volunteers, one female and one male.

The sample holds a few counts of this clonotype. The target of this receptor is not known. No qualities accompany the bases; no much larger clone lies one base away. Sequencing instrument: Illumina NovaSeq 6000. TCRalpha and TCRbeta cDNA libraries were built by 5'RACE with constant-segment primers, adding sample barcodes and unique molecular identifiers. RNA was extracted from every sample with Trizol reagent. Amplification of the libraries took two PCR steps, and the second step added a second sample barcode plus Illumina TruSeq adapters. The libraries were sequenced on an Illumina NovaSeq using 2 x 150 bp paired-end reads. As for the original processing: With migec v1.2.7, reads were demultiplexed and then collapsed into UMI-guided consensus sequences. With mixcr v2.1.11, UMI consensuses were aligned to TRA and TRB V and J templates and assembled into clonotypes. A clonotype was counted as expanded or contracted only if both edgeR and NoisET called the change significant, with noise models trained on biological replicates. edgeR calls used a false discovery rate-adjusted p below 0.01 and a log2 fold-change threshold of 1. As an exploratory analysis of dynamics, PCA with hierarchical clustering was applied to max-normalized trajectories of the 1000 most abundant clonotypes. The CD4 or CD8 phenotype of responding clones was assigned using the separately sequenced CD4+ and CD8+ repertoires. TCRdb itself trimmed the public reads at Q25 with fastp, ran MiXCR and retained productive beta chains. Under each unique CDR3 protein, matching rows form one entry showing the most common genes and DNA. TCRdb, rather than the study authors, made the V and J calls. This sample lists hundreds of thousands of distinct CDR3 sequences; 20% were detected once. Clones ranked in the top ten supply around 13% of the sample.

PBMCs were isolated by Ficoll-Paque density gradient centrifugation. Paper-wide results and their limitations: Clones that contracted from day 15 to 85 showed balanced CD4/CD8 phenotypes, whereas a second wave of clones that expanded from day 15 to 37 leaned towards CD4+. Some responding clones were found in pre-infection memory, which suggests that pre-existing cross-reactive memory T cells took part in the SARS-CoV-2 response. Contracting CD4+ clones were located mainly in the CM and EM memory subsets, whereas CD8+ clones were found to be enriched in EMRA. The second-wave clones that peaked on day 37 were not confirmed to be SARS-CoV-2 specific. The study included only a couple of mild cases, and larger cohorts that include severe cases with pre-infection samples were judged to be necessary.

The V end loses 4 bases and the J end loses 1 base, and a stretch of 12 bases separates them. CDR1 and CDR2, per the germline V gene (reference sequence), are SGHNT and YYREEE. The CDR3 holds 15 amino acids from the cysteine to the phenylalanine. The only DNA kept is the CDR3, 45 bases in frame from the first base. Sequencing was performed on PBMCs or a T cell subset sorted from them (not recorded which). The rearrangement combines TRBV5-4 with TRBJ2-1; a tentative D call is TRBD2 (5 bases match). The source is an adult woman who had mild COVID-19 (a few samples of this study predate the infection). The sample titles of this study are shuffled in the database, so cell type and time point are left out; the donor was told from shared clones. The DNA is as follows: TGTGCCAGCAGCCCCGGGGAAGTGTCCTACAATGAGCAGTTCTTC. Its translation is CASSPGEVSYNEQFF. With the rest looked up from the reference TRBV5-4 and TRBJ2-1 genes rather than sequenced, the full variable domain is ETGVTQSPTHLIKTRGQQVTLRCSSQSGHNTVSWYQQALGQGPQFIFQYYREEENGRGNFPPRFSGLQFPNYSSELNVNALELDDSALYLCASSPGEVSYNEQFFGPGTRLTVL.